This T cell receptor (beta chain) was sequenced during a study of early T cells in non-severe SARS-CoV-2 infection. In the study overall: Chains were not paired, and sequencing was done on bulk RNA from unsorted whole blood.

CDR3 length equals 11 residues. CDR1 is SEHNR and CDR2 is FQNEAQ in the germline V gene (reference sequence). Trimming left V 4 bases short and J 7 bases short, with 8 bases between. Study-wide findings and caveats: Missing private and CD4 specificities, VDJdb matching favored anti-spike CD8 responses.

Unique molecular identifiers were added to individual cDNA molecules. TCRdb reprocessed the 5' RACE reads via MiXCR and lists one record per CDR3 protein. This repertoire shows tens of thousands of distinct CDR3 sequences, around 14% found once; its top ten account for 3.5% to 5%. This clonotype was seen a handful of times. No antigen is known for it. The source of this sequence is an adult who was a healthcare worker with PCR-confirmed SARS-CoV-2 infection or an uninfected control (not recorded which). V gene TRBV7-9 combines with J gene TRBJ2-7, with D unresolved. Sequenced: whole blood. The CDR3 nucleotides read TGTGCCAGCAGCTCCCCCAGAGAGCAGTACTTC. The encoded protein is CASSSPREQYF. Filled out from reference TRBV7-9 and TRBJ2-7, the complete variable domain reads DTGVSQNPRHKITKRGQNVTFRCDPISEHNRLYWYRQTLGQGPEFLTYFQNEAQLEKSRLLSDRFSAERPKGSFSTLEIQRTEQGDSAMYLCASSSPREQYFGPGTRLTVT.